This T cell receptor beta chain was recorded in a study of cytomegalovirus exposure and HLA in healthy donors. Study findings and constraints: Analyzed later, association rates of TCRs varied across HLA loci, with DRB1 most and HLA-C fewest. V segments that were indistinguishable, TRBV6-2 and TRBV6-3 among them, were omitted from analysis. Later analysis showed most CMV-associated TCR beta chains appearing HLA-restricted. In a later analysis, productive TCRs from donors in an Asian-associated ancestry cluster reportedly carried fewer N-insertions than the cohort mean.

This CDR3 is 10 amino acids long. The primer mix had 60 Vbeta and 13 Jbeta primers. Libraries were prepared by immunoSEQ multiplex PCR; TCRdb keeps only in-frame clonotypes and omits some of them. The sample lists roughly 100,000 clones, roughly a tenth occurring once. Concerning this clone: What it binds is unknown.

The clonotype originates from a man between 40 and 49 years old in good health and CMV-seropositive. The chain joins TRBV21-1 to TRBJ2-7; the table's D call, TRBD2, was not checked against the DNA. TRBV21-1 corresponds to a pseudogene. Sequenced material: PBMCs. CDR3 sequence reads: CASSSFEQYF. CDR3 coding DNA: TGTGCCAGCAGCTCGTTCGAGCAGTACTTC.